These 11 T cell receptor beta chains came from one sample sequenced in a study of blood T cell repertoires in COVID-19. Libraries were prepared by immunoSEQ multiplex PCR; TCRdb keeps only in-frame clonotypes and omits some of them. The sample yields approximately 190,000 clones, roughly 80% seen once. Sequencing was carried out using peripheral blood. The receptor set was obtained from a woman aged 30 to 39 with acute or convalescent COVID-19.

In the case of this clone: One junction end disagrees with the germline gene, perhaps due to a read error. The V and J genes are TRBV6-2 or TRBV6-3 and TRBJ2-1; 7 bases match TRBD1. Per the germline V gene, CDR1 is MNHEY and CDR2 is SVGEGT. The CDR3 extends over 14 amino acids. The CDR3 bases are TGTGCCAGCCGTTACCTTGGGACAGTCGGTGAGCAGTTCTTC. It is translated as CASRYLGTVGEQFF.

This clone has a single count. The chain couples TRBV3-1 (or the pseudogene TRBV3-2) to TRBJ2-1, with 8 positions matching TRBD2. CDR3 length equals 15 residues. Germline CDR1 reads LGHDT; CDR2 reads YNNKEL (reference sequence). The V gene end was trimmed by 3 bases and the J gene end by 5 bases; junction bases not matched to a gene: 6. In nucleotides, the CDR3 is TGTGCCAGCAGCCACTCAGCGGGGGTGCACAATGAGCAGTTCTTC. Translating it yields CASSHSAGVHNEQFF.

The chain links TRBV12-5 to TRBJ1-2; TRBD1 is a possible D gene (5 bases). The CDR3 has 15 amino acids. V was pared by 1 base and J by 4 bases, with 13 bases between. Germline V gene data show CDR1 as LGHNT and CDR2 as FRNRAP. CDR3 in DNA: TGTGCTAGTGGTTTGGGAACGGACAAGGTCTATGGCTACACCTTC. It translates to CASGLGTDKVYGYTF.

The chain has TRBV5-5 and TRBJ1-4, with 7 bases fitting TRBD1. V gave up 2 bases and J gave up 0 bases; unmatched junction bases: 7. This CDR3 is built from 17 residues. Germline CDR1 and CDR2: SGHKS and YYEKEE (reference sequence). The chain's CDR3 is CASSFQTGTATNEKLFF. The DNA of the CDR3 is TGTGCCAGCAGCTTTCAGACAGGGACTGCAACTAATGAAAAACTGTTTTTT.

CDR3 residues: CASRTDSQNSPLHF. The CDR3 DNA follows: TGTGCCAGCAGGACCGACAGCCAAAATTCACCCCTCCACTTT. The genes are TRBV27 and TRBJ1-6; D is perhaps TRBD1 (5 bases). CDR3 size: 14 residues. CDR1 MNHEY and CDR2 SMNVEV come from the germline V gene (reference sequence). V shed 6 bases and J shed 7 bases, with 13 bases lying between them.

CDR3 protein: CASSQDRNNSPLHF. DNA for the CDR3: TGTGCCAGCAGCCAAGACAGGAATAATTCACCCCTCCACTTT. The rearrangement uses TRBV4-2 and TRBJ1-6; no firm D call. The ends were cut back, 0 bases at V and 5 bases at J, with 5 bases in the middle. CDR3 length: 14 amino acids. Germline V CDR1 and CDR2: LGHNA, YNFKEQ.

The chain has TRBV6-2 or TRBV6-3 and TRBJ2-3; maybe TRBD2 (5 bases). CDR1 is MNHEY and CDR2 is SVGEGT in the germline V gene. This CDR3 spans 15 amino acids. Trimming took 0 bases from V and 2 from J, leaving 9 bases between them. The CDR3 region is CASSYSQRITDTQYF. The DNA for the CDR3 is TGTGCCAGCAGTTACTCCCAGCGGATCACAGATACGCAGTATTTT.

This chain uses TRBV7-8 with TRBJ2-7; D perhaps matches TRBD2 (5 bases). Trimming shortened V by 5 bases and J by 3 bases, and 14 bases separated the two germline ends. CDR3 length equals 14 residues. Germline assignment: CDR1 SGHVS and CDR2 FQNEAQ. The CDR3: CASSSLGMGYEQYF. Here the CDR3 DNA reads TGTGCCAGCAGCAGCCTCGGGATGGGCTACGAGCAGTACTTC.

This sequence joins TRBV5-8 and TRBJ1-2; 9 nucleotides match TRBD1. Germline-derived CDR1 and CDR2 are SGHTS and YDEGEE. The CDR3 totals 14 residues. V lost 4 bases and J lost 2; bases outside the gene matches: 3. The CDR3 sequence: CASSRTGANYGYTF. For the CDR3, the DNA is TGTGCCAGCAGCCGGACAGGGGCCAACTATGGCTACACCTTC.

The V gene is TRBV27, the J gene TRBJ1-2, with D possibly TRBD1 on 6 matching bases. The CDR3 totals 14 residues. Germline V CDR1 and CDR2: MNHEY, SMNVEV (reference sequence). Trimming shortened V by 3 bases and J by 4 bases, and 12 bases separated the two germline ends. The CDR3 spells CASSFLGGFYGYTF. The CDR3 bases are TGTGCCAGCAGTTTCTTAGGGGGATTCTATGGCTACACCTTC.

This clone has more than one count but fewer than ten. J is TRBJ2-3 and V is TRBV27, with D possibly being TRBD2 (5 bases). The germline V gene has CDR1 MNHEY and CDR2 SMNVEV (reference sequence). V gave up 0 bases and J gave up 5 bases, with 15 bases separating them. There are 16 residues in the CDR3. This CDR3 reads CASSLSSSDYRDTQYF. The CDR3 coding sequence is TGTGCCAGCAGTTTATCGAGTTCAGACTACAGAGATACGCAGTATTTT.